What follows describes a single T cell receptor (beta chain). Its specificity is unknown. The sample belongs to a study of CXCR3-negative and CXCR3-positive naive CD8 T cells. Study results and caveats: Higher TRB CDR3 hydrophobicity marked CXCR3-positive naive cells relative to CXCR3-negative naive cells. Whereas both naive subsets had comparably high diversity, memory CD8+ cells had much lower diversity. TRB CDR3 properties served as the basis for inferring TCR strength, and surface CD5 was comparable between naive subsets.

The CDR3 is 12 residues long. In germline, CDR1 is SQVTM, CDR2 ANQGSEA. The libraries of TRB cDNA were prepared using 5' RACE with UMI labels. With the 5' RACE reads reprocessed, TCRdb shows one record per CDR3 protein and no DNA. In all, the sample yields around 65,000 distinct CDR3 sequences. The sample taken for sequencing was naive CXCR3+ CD8+ T cells from blood. Indicated subset: CD45RO-CCR7+CD27+CD95- naive CD8+ T cells expressing CXCR3 (TNR3+). This receptor was taken from a human donor in good health. Some clones in this sample may be carry-over from other donors' samples. The chain is built from TRBV29-1 and TRBJ1-2; TCRdb's D gene call, TRBD1, goes unchecked for lack of DNA. The CDR3 sequence is CSVDGGQYGYTF.